This entry concerns a single T cell receptor (beta chain). TCRdb fed the reads into MiXCR, producing one record per CDR3 protein. The table has 250,000 to 300,000 distinct CDR3 sequences, about 17% seen once. The length of the CDR3 is 15 residues. Looked up from germline, CDR1 is MDHEN and CDR2 is SYDVKM. The trim removed 3 bases at V and 3 bases at J, leaving 5 bases unmatched. This sample was included in a study of T cell repertoires in cytomegalovirus infection. The clonotype was recovered from a human donor in good health (CMV status not recorded). Some clones in this sample may be carry-over from other donors' samples. Specimen: CD8+ T cells from PBMCs. The chain links TRBV28 to TRBJ1-5, with 7 positions matching TRBD1. The CDR3 sequence: CASSFRDSYNQPQHF. CDR3 sequence (DNA): TGTGCCAGCAGTTTCCGGGACAGTTACAATCAGCCCCAGCATTTT.